This is a list of T cell receptor beta chains from one sample in a study of cytomegalovirus exposure and HLA in healthy donors. Produced via immunoSEQ multiplex PCR; TCRdb's table is partial and in-frame only. This table holds 150,000 or so clones, 60% to 80% found once. Sequencing was performed on PBMCs. Receptors originate from a male donor in good health and CMV-seronegative. CDR3s include the opening cysteine and the closing phenylalanine or tryptophan. The order of the fields is clone size, V gene, D gene, J gene, CDR3 DNA, CDR3 protein. A D gene is named only where the DNA matches it firmly. Some rows mark clone size as missing; the rest say once, few, many or name a class of expanded clone.

-	TRBV5-6	-	TRBJ1-5	TGTGCCAGCAGCTTGGCCAGGCGGGAAAGCAATCAGCCCCAGCATTTT	CASSLARRESNQPQHF
-	TRBV11-2	TRBD1	TRBJ2-2	TGTGCCAGCAGCACACAGGGGTCCACCGGGGAGCTGTTTTTT	CASSTQGSTGELFF
once	TRBV7-3	-	TRBJ2-1	TGTGCCAGCAGCTTAAACTCCAGGGGCAATGAGCAGTTCTTC	CASSLNSRGNEQFF
-	TRBV7-2	-	TRBJ1-4	TGTGCCAGCAGCTTATATCCAGGCCCCGCAACTAATGAAAAACTGTTTTTT	CASSLYPGPATNEKLFF
-	TRBV27	-	TRBJ2-2	TGTGCCAGTTCCCCCGGGTGGCGATCGAACACCGGGGAGCTGTTTTTT	CASSPGWRSNTGELFF
once	TRBV29-1	-	TRBJ1-5	TGCAGCGTTACAGGGCGTCTTAGCAATCAGCCCCAGCATTTT	CSVTGRLSNQPQHF
-	TRBV27	-	TRBJ2-3	TGTGCCAGCAGTTTCCGGGACTCGGGGCCTTTTGCGCAGTATTTT	CASSFRDSGPFAQYF
-	TRBV9	TRBD1	TRBJ2-6	TGTGCCAGCGCTCAGGGGGCTGGGGCCAACGTCCTGACTTTC	CASAQGAGANVLTF
-	TRBV9	-	TRBJ1-2	TGTGCCAGCAGCGTAGAGGGGTCCAGGGGTGGCTACACCTTC	CASSVEGSRGGYTF
few	TRBV18	-	TRBJ2-7	TGTGCCAGCTCACTGCCAGGGACCTACGAGCAGTACTTC	CASSLPGTYEQYF
once	TRBV19	TRBD1	TRBJ2-7	TGTGCCAGTAGCGACAGGGATGTTCTACGGGAGCAGTACTTC	CASSDRDVLREQYF
few	TRBV6-5	TRBD2	TRBJ2-1	TGTGCCAGCAGTCGGACTAGCGCTGGTGAGCAGTTCTTC	CASSRTSAGEQFF
once	TRBV5-1	TRBD1	TRBJ1-2	TGCGTCAGCAGCTTGCCAGGGGGCAACTATGGCTACACCTTC	CVSSLPGGNYGYTF
-	TRBV5-1	TRBD1	TRBJ2-3	TGCGCCAGCGGGGGACCCACAGGGGGCGTAACAGATACGCAGTATTTT	CASGGPTGGVTDTQYF
-	TRBV19	TRBD2	TRBJ2-5	TGTGCCAGTAGCAAAAACGCCGGGACTAGCGGGCCCCCGGACTTC	CASSKNAGTSGPPDF
-	TRBV7-2	TRBD2	TRBJ2-7	TGTGCCAGCAGCCCGATAGCTTGGCGGGAGAACTACGAGCAGTACTTC	CASSPIAWRENYEQYF
-	TRBV9	TRBD2	TRBJ2-2	TGTGCCAGCAGCCCAGGAAGACTAGCGGGGGGGACAGCAACCGGGGAGCTGTTTTTT	CASSPGRLAGGTATGELFF
-	TRBV7-9	TRBD2	TRBJ2-7	TGTGCCAGCAGCTTAGAGATCCTCGGGAGGGGCTCCTACGAGCAGTACTTC	CASSLEILGRGSYEQYF
-	TRBV6-1	-	TRBJ1-3	TGTGCCAGCAGTGGACAGTACTTCACCATATATTTT	CASSGQYFTIYF
-	TRBV28	-	TRBJ2-7	TGTGCCAGTCGGCGAGTTAGTATCCTAGCACCCTACGAGCAGTACTTC	CASRRVSILAPYEQYF
-	TRBV6-4	-	TRBJ2-3	TGTGCCAGCAGAGCTTTTGGGGACTATACGCAGTATTTT	CASRAFGDYTQYF
-	TRBV4-2	-	TRBJ1-5	TGTGCCAGCAGCCAAGGACGGACACTCTATAGCAATCAGCCCCAGCATTTT	CASSQGRTLYSNQPQHF
-	TRBV20-1	-	TRBJ2-7	TGCAGTGCTAACAGGGACTACGAGCAGTACTTC	CSANRDYEQYF
-	TRBV7-2	-	TRBJ2-2	TGTGCCAGCAGCTTAGGTCGCACCGGGGAGCTGTTTTTT	CASSLGRTGELFF
-	TRBV5-6	-	TRBJ2-3	TGTGCCAGCAGCCAGGGAGATACGCAGTATTTT	CASSQGDTQYF
once	TRBV2	TRBD1	TRBJ2-7	TGTGCCAGCATAAGGGGACAGGCCTCCTACGAGCAGTACTTC	CASIRGQASYEQYF
once	TRBV4-1	TRBD2	TRBJ2-1	TGCGCCAGCAGCCGAAGCATGGGTCGGCTAGCGGGGATTAGAGGTAATGAGCAGTTCTTC	CASSRSMGRLAGIRGNEQFF
few	TRBV20-1	-	TRBJ2-2	TGCAGTGCTACTCACACCGGGGAGCTGTTTTTT	CSATHTGELFF
-	TRBV9	-	TRBJ2-6	TGTGCCAGCAGCGTTGAAGCCTCTGGGGCCAACGTCCTGACTTTC	CASSVEASGANVLTF
-	TRBV30	TRBD1	TRBJ1-5	TGTGCCTGGAGTGGGGGGCAGGGGGATCAGCCCCAGCATTTT	CAWSGGQGDQPQHF
-	TRBV19	-	TRBJ1-4	TGTGCCAGTAGCCCTCGGGTGGCAACTAATGAAAAACTGTTTTTT	CASSPRVATNEKLFF
-	TRBV15	TRBD2	TRBJ2-5	TGTGCCACCAGCAGGGAAGCCGGGACTAGCGGGGGAGGAGAGACCCAGTACTTC	CATSREAGTSGGGETQYF
-	TRBV2	-	TRBJ1-5	TGTGCCAGCACCCCAGGGGAGGGGGGCAATCAGCCCCAGCATTTT	CASTPGEGGNQPQHF
-	TRBV5-4	TRBD2	TRBJ2-7	TGTGCCAGCAGCTTGGGGGGTATGGGCGGGAGGCCATTTTACGAGCAGTACTTC	CASSLGGMGGRPFYEQYF
-	TRBV21-1	-	TRBJ1-2	TGTGCCAGCAGTCTACAGGGGGAGAGCGGCTACACCTTC	CASSLQGESGYTF
-	TRBV29-1	TRBD2	TRBJ2-4	TGCAGCGTTGGGCTAGCGGGGGGGCTCGGCAAAAACATTCAGTACTTC	CSVGLAGGLGKNIQYF
-	TRBV10-3	TRBD1	TRBJ2-2	TGTGCCATCAGTTCGGGACAGACGAACACCGGGGAGCTGTTTTTT	CAISSGQTNTGELFF
-	TRBV6-6	TRBD1	TRBJ2-7	TGTGCCAGCACAGGACAGGGGAACCACGAGCAGTACTTC	CASTGQGNHEQYF
-	TRBV5-1	-	TRBJ1-3	TGCGCCAGCAGCTTGGAGTTATCTACCTCTGGAAACACCATATATTTT	CASSLELSTSGNTIYF
-	TRBV18	-	TRBJ1-5	TGTGCCAGCTCCCTATACAGGGAGAATCAGCCCCAGCATTTT	CASSLYRENQPQHF
-	TRBV11-2	-	TRBJ2-7	TGTGCCAGCAGCTTAACCCGCGGGAATTCCTACGAGCAGTACTTC	CASSLTRGNSYEQYF
few	TRBV7-9	-	TRBJ2-5	TGTGCCAGCAGCTTGATCAGGGGTGGGGAGACCCAGTACTTC	CASSLIRGGETQYF
-	TRBV19	TRBD1	TRBJ1-6	TGTGCCAGTAGTATCGCAGGGGGCGCCTATAATTCACCCCTCCACTTT	CASSIAGGAYNSPLHF
-	TRBV7-9	-	TRBJ2-7	TGTGCCAGCAGCTCCCCGAGAGTCACCTACGAGCAGTACTTC	CASSSPRVTYEQYF
-	TRBV25-1	TRBD1	TRBJ1-1	TGTGCCAGCCTTCGACAGGGGGGCACTAAAGCTTTCTTT	CASLRQGGTKAFF
-	TRBV18	-	TRBJ1-5	TGTGCCAGCTCACCCTGGGCCCCAGAGAGTAGCAATCAGCCCCAGCATTTT	CASSPWAPESSNQPQHF
-	TRBV6-4	-	TRBJ1-2	TGTGCCACCCGGCGGGGGGCAGGTGGCTACACCTTC	CATRRGAGGYTF
few	TRBV27	TRBD1	TRBJ2-7	TGTGCCAGCAGTTTATCGGGGACAGGTATTAACGAGCAGTACTTC	CASSLSGTGINEQYF
-	TRBV2	TRBD1	TRBJ2-2	TGTGCCAGTTCCCGGGACAGGACGAACACCGGGGAGCTGTTTTTT	CASSRDRTNTGELFF
-	TRBV11-1	-	TRBJ2-1	TGTGCCAGCAGCCGACTCAAACCAGACAATGAGCAGTTCTTC	CASSRLKPDNEQFF
-	TRBV2	TRBD1	TRBJ2-3	TGTGCCAGCAGGACGACAGGGGGAAGAACAGATACGCAGTATTTT	CASRTTGGRTDTQYF
-	TRBV4-1	TRBD1	TRBJ1-2	TGCGCCAGCAGCCAGGGACAGGGAACCCAATTTGGCTACACCTTC	CASSQGQGTQFGYTF
-	TRBV5-1	TRBD1	TRBJ1-2	TGCGCCAGCAGCCTCCCCAGGGGGCTAGGCTATGTCTACACCTTC	CASSLPRGLGYVYTF